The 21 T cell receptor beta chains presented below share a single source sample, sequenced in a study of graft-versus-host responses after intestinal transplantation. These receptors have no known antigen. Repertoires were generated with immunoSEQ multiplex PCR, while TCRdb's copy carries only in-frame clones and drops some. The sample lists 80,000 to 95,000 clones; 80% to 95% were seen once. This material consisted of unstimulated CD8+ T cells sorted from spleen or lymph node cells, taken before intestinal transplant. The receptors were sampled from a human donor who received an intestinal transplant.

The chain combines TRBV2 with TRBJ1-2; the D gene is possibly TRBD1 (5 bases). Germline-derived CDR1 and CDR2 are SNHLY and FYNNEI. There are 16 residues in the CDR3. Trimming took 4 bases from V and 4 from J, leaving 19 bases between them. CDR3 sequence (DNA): TGTGCCAGCAGTGGATATGAAGGCGGGGGAGCCTATGGCTACACCTTC. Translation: CASSGYEGGGAYGYTF.

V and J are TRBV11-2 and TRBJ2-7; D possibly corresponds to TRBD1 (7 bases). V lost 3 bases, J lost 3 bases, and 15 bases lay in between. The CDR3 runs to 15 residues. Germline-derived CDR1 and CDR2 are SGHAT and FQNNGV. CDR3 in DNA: TGTGCCAGCAGCTTCGGCGGGACAGATCTCTACGAGCAGTACTTC. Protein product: CASSFGGTDLYEQYF.

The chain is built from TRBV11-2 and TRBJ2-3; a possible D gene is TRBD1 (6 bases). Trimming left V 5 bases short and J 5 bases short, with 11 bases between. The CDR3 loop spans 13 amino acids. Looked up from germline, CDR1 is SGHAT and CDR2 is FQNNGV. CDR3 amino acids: CASSPLQGDTQYF. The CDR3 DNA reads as TGTGCCAGCAGCCCCTTACAGGGAGATACGCAGTATTTT.

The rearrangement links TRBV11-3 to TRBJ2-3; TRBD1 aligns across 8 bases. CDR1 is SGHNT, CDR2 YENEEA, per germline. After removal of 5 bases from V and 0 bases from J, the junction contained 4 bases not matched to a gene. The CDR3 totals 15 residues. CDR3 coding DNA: TGTGCCAGCAGCAGCTGGGACAGGAGCACAGATACGCAGTATTTT. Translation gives CASSSWDRSTDTQYF. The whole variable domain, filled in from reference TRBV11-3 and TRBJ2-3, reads EAGVVQSPRYKIIEKKQPVAFWCNPISGHNTLYWYLQNLGQGPELLIRYENEEAVDDSQLPKDRFSAERLKGVDSTLKIQPAELGDSAVYLCASSSWDRSTDTQYFGPGTRLTVL.

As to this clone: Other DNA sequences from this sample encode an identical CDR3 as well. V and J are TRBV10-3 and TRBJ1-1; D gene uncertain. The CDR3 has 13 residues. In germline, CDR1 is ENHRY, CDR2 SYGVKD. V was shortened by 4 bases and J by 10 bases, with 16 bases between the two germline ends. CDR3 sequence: CAISGTVFYRAFF. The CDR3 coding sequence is TGTGCCATCAGTGGAACAGTGTTTTATAGAGCTTTCTTT.

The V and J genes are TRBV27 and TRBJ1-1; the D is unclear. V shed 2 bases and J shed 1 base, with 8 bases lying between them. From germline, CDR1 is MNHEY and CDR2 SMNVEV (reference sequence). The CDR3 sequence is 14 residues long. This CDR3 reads CASSLGGENTEAFF. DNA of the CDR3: TGTGCCAGCAGTTTAGGTGGGGAGAACACTGAAGCTTTCTTT.

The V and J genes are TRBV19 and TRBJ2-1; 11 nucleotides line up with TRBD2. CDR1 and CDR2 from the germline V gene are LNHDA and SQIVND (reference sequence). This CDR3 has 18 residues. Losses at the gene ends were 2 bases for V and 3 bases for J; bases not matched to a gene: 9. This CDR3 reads CASSISGVGTSGYNEQFF. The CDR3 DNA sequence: TGTGCCAGTAGTATAAGCGGGGTTGGGACTAGCGGCTACAATGAGCAGTTCTTC.

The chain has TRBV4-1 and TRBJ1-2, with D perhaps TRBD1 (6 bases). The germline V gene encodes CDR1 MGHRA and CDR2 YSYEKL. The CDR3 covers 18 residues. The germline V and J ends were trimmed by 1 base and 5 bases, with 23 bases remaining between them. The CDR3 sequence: CASSQGYWTEKDGYGYTF. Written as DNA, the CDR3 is TGCGCCAGCAGCCAAGGTTATTGGACAGAGAAGGATGGATATGGCTACACCTTC.

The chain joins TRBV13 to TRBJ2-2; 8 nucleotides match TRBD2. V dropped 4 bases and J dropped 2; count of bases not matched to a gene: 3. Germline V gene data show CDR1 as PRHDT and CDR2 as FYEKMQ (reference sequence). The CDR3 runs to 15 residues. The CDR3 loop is CASSYSGVNTGELFF. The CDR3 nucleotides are TGTGCCAGCAGCTATAGCGGGGTTAACACCGGGGAGCTGTTTTTT.

The DNA for the CDR3 is TGTGCCAGCAGCTATACAGGGATCACTGAAGCTTTCTTT. It specifies CASSYTGITEAFF. The chain carries TRBV5-4 and TRBJ1-1; D is possibly TRBD1 (6 bases). Germline loops: CDR1 SGHNT, CDR2 YYREEE (reference sequence). The CDR3 length is 13 residues. The V end was cut by 3 bases, the J end by 4 bases, with 10 bases between.

CDR3 sequence (DNA): TGCGCCAGTGGAGCGGGAGCTAGCACAGATACGCAGTATTTT. It yields the protein CASGAGASTDTQYF. The genes are TRBV10-2 and TRBJ2-3; 8 bases are shared with TRBD2. The CDR3 totals 14 residues. The J segment lost 0 bases and the V segment lost 9 bases, leaving 5 bases of the junction unmatched. Per germline, CDR1 WSHSY and CDR2 SAAADI.

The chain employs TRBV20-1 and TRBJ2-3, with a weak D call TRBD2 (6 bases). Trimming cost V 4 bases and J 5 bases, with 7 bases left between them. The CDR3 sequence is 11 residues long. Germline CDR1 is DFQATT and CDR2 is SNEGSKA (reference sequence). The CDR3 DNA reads TGCAGTGCTACCGGGGGAGATACGCAGTATTTT. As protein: CSATGGDTQYF.

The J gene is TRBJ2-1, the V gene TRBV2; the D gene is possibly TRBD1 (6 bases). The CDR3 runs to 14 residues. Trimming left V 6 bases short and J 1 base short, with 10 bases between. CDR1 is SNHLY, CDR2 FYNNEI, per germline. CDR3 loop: CASSTGLSYNEQFF. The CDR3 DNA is TGTGCCAGCAGCACAGGGTTGTCCTACAATGAGCAGTTCTTC.

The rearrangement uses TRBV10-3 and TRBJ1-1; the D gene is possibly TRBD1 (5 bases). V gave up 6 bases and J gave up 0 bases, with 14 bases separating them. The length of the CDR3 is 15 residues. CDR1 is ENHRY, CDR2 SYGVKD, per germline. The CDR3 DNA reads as TGTGCCATCAGCACAGGTCACTTTATGAACACTGAAGCTTTCTTT. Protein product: CAISTGHFMNTEAFF.

The CDR3 region has the DNA TGTGCCAGCAGTGACCGTGGCGAGCAGTACTTC. This sequence encodes CASSDRGEQYF. The V call is TRBV6-1, the J call TRBJ2-7, with no clear D. This CDR3 is built from 11 residues. Per germline, CDR1 MNHNS and CDR2 SASEGT. The germline V and J ends were trimmed by 3 bases and 6 bases, with 6 bases remaining between them.

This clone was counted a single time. CDR3 DNA sequence: TGTGCCAGCATGGGACTAGCGGGGGTGAATGAGCAGTTCTTC. Its translation is CASMGLAGVNEQFF. The V and J genes are TRBV6-5 and TRBJ2-1; 14 nucleotides line up with TRBD2. The germline V gene encodes CDR1 MNHEY and CDR2 SVGAGI. The length of the CDR3 is 14 residues. With V trimmed by 7 bases and J by 7 bases, 3 bases remained unmatched.

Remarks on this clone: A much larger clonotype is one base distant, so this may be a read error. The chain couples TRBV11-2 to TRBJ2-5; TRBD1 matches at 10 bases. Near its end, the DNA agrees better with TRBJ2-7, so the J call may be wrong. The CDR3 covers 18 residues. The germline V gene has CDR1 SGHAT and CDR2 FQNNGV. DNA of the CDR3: TGTGCCAGCAGCTTAGACCTGAGAGGGGACAGGGGACTCTACGAGCAGTACTTC. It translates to CASSLDLRGDRGLYEQYF.

CDR3 residues: CASSAALAGTQETQYF. In DNA form, the CDR3 reads TGTGCCAGCAGTGCGGCTCTGGCCGGGACACAAGAGACCCAGTACTTC. V usage is TRBV6-6 and J usage is TRBJ2-5, with D maybe TRBD1 (6 bases). The CDR3 is 16 amino acids. V was clipped by 5 bases and J by 2 bases, with 18 bases between them. From germline, CDR1 is MNHNY and CDR2 SVGAGI (reference sequence).

The CDR3 reads CASSPGLNTEAFF. CDR3 nucleotide sequence: TGTGCCAGCAGTCCTGGCCTGAACACTGAAGCTTTCTTT. The chain couples TRBV27 to TRBJ1-1, with D hard to call. V lost 5 bases and J lost 0, with 7 bases in between. Germline V gene sequence: CDR1 MNHEY, CDR2 SMNVEV (reference sequence). The CDR3 totals 13 residues.

CDR3 amino acids: CSVVGLGGEQYF. CDR3 DNA sequence: TGCAGCGTGGTGGGACTTGGGGGCGAGCAGTACTTC. This chain connects TRBV29-1 to TRBJ2-7, with a weak D call TRBD2 (6 bases). Trimming stripped 6 bases from V and 6 bases from J, with 15 bases between. Per germline, CDR1 SQVTM and CDR2 ANQGSEA. This CDR3 comprises 12 residues.

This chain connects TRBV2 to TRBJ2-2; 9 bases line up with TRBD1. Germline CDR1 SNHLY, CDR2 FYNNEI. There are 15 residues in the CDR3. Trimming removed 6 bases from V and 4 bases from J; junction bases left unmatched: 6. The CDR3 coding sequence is TGTGCCAGCAGCGATACAGGGGGCCCCACCGGGGAGCTGTTTTTT. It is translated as CASSDTGGPTGELFF.